The rows below give T cell receptor beta chains drawn from one sample of a study of metastatic and nonmetastatic thyroid tumors. Through MiXCR, TCRdb re-clonotyped the PCR reads. This sample has some 84,000 clones; about 9.1% occur once, and the top ten carry approximately 8.8%. The sequencing sample was made of blood. The receptors come from a female donor with papillary thyroid cancer or a benign thyroid nodule (not recorded which). Some clones in this sample may be carry-over from other donors' samples. Each CDR3 is given with its conserved first and last residue. A D gene is named only where the DNA matches it firmly. Size is omitted from some rows. Given values are once, few, many or a class for expanded clones.

j_call v_call clone_size d_call cdr3_nt cdr3_aa
TRBJ2-3 TRBV19 few - TGTGCCAGTAGTATGGGGGGCCCAAGCACAGGTACGCAGTATTTT CASSMGGPSTGTQYF
TRBJ1-3 TRBV4-1 many - TGCGCCAGCAGCCAACCCATCCGGGACAAGCAGGGCACCATATATTTT CASSQPIRDKQGTIYF
TRBJ1-2 TRBV6-1 many TRBD1 TGTGCCAGCAGTGAAGAACCAGGGGGCGTCTATGGCTACACCTTC CASSEEPGGVYGYTF
TRBJ1-5 TRBV12-3/TRBV12-4 few - TGTGCCAGCAGTTCCTCTGTTAGCAATCAGCCCCAGCATTTT CASSSSVSNQPQHF
TRBJ2-5 TRBV2 many - TGTGCCAGCAGTGACAGAACCGCATCCAGGACCCAGTACTTC CASSDRTASRTQYF
TRBJ2-2 TRBV5-4 - - TGTGCCAGCAGCTTGACAGGCCGCGGGGGCCAGGGCACCGGGCAGCTGTTTTTT CASSLTGRGGQGTGQLFF
TRBJ2-7 TRBV27 many TRBD2 TGTGCCAGCAGTTTCGGGGACCCGGGACTAGTGAAGAACAGCGAGCAGTACTTC CASSFGDPGLVKNSEQYF
TRBJ2-1 TRBV6-1 - TRBD1 TGTGCCATCATTGAGACCGGGACAGAACTTTACAATGAGCAGTTCTTC CAIIETGTELYNEQFF
TRBJ1-4 TRBV3-1 - - TGTGCCAGCAGCCATGGGCAGGAAGGCAACTCGTTTAATGAAAAACTGTTTTTT CASSHGQEGNSFNEKLFF
TRBJ1-1 TRBV12-3/TRBV12-4 many - TGTGCCAGCAGCGGGGCCTGGGGGACTGAAGCTTTCTTT CASSGAWGTEAFF
TRBJ2-1 TRBV4-2 many TRBD2 TGTGCCAGCAGCCAATCCGGGACTAGCGGGGCCCCCTCCTACAATGAGCAGTTCTTC CASSQSGTSGAPSYNEQFF
TRBJ2-5 TRBV20-1 many - TGCAGTGCTAGTTTGGAGACCCAGTACTTC CSASLETQYF
TRBJ1-1 TRBV20-1 - TRBD1 TGCAGTGCTAGCCGGACAGGGGGCGAGGGGGCTTTCTTT CSASRTGGEGAFF
TRBJ1-4 TRBV5-5 - TRBD1 TGTGCCAGCAGCTTGGGGGGGACAGGAGAAAAACTGTTTTTT CASSLGGTGEKLFF
TRBJ1-5 TRBV7-6 many - TGTGCCAGCAGCCCTCAGGAGGGACAGCCCCAGCATTTT CASSPQEGQPQHF
TRBJ1-4 TRBV30 many - TGTGCCTGGAGAGCACTTAATGAAAAACTGTTTTTT CAWRALNEKLFF
TRBJ2-7 TRBV6-1 many - TGTGCCAGCAGTGAAAAGGGGCTTTCCCCCTACGAGCAGTACTTC CASSEKGLSPYEQYF
TRBJ2-1 TRBV28 many TRBD1 TGTGCCAGCAGTCTCCCCCCCCCGGGACAGGGTGCGAATAATGAGCAGTTCTTC CASSLPPPGQGANNEQFF
TRBJ2-7 TRBV11-2 many TRBD2 TGTGCCAGCAGCTTAGATGGGGACTACTCCTACGAGCAGTACTTC CASSLDGDYSYEQYF
TRBJ2-3 TRBV4-1 many - TGCGCCAGCAGCCAAGGAGGGGATACGCAGTATTTT CASSQGGDTQYF
TRBJ2-7 TRBV4-1 many - TGCGCCAGCAGCCAAGGGGCTAATGTTGCCTACGAGCAGTACTTC CASSQGANVAYEQYF
TRBJ2-7 TRBV5-4 many - TGTGCCAGCAGCTACGGGCCCCCTTGGGGGACCAGCTCCTACGAGCAGTACTTC CASSYGPPWGTSSYEQYF
TRBJ1-3 TRBV20-1 few - TGCAGTGCTAGAGATCAGGGCAGCACCATATATTTT CSARDQGSTIYF
TRBJ2-5 TRBV20-1 few TRBD2 TGCAGTGCTAGCGCGGGGGGGCTAGAGACCCAGTACTTC CSASAGGLETQYF
TRBJ2-2 TRBV14 many TRBD1 TGTGCCAGCAGCCCCCTCGGGACAGGGGGCACCGGGGAGCTGTTTTTT CASSPLGTGGTGELFF
TRBJ2-7 TRBV4-1 many - TGCGCCAGCAGCCAAGGTGGAGGGTTCGAGCAGTACTTC CASSQGGGFEQYF
TRBJ2-7 TRBV28 many TRBD1 TGTGCCAGCAGTCCCCCACCCGGGACAGCCCCCTACGAGCAGTACTTC CASSPPPGTAPYEQYF
TRBJ1-2 TRBV25-1 many - TGTGCCAGCAGTGAACAGGGGTTGGCTAACTATGGCTACACCTTC CASSEQGLANYGYTF